One sample yielded the 17 T cell receptor beta chains listed below, sequenced in a study of preoperative IRX-2 immunotherapy in early breast cancer. Treatment indicated: preoperative locoregional IRX-2 cytokine immunotherapy. Sequencing used immunoSEQ multiplex PCR; TCRdb keeps in-frame clones, though not all of them. Of roughly 43,000 clones listed, just under 95% are singletons. The material sequenced was tumor tissue, taken after IRX-2 immunotherapy. Receptor source: a human donor with breast cancer.

The chain links TRBV4-3 to TRBJ2-3, with TRBD2 identical over 9 bases. With V trimmed by 4 bases and J by 4 bases, 9 bases remained unmatched. The CDR3 extends over 16 amino acids. CDR1 is LGHNA and CDR2 is YSLEER in the germline V gene. DNA for the CDR3: TGCGCCAGCAGCCCTGTCTCTGCGGGGGGGCCAGATACGCAGTATTTT. As protein: CASSPVSAGGPDTQYF.

The chain joins TRBV2 to TRBJ1-2; 8 bases map to TRBD1. The CDR3 has 13 residues. V was clipped by 7 bases and J by 7 bases; unmatched bases: 8. CDR1 and CDR2 (germline): SNHLY, FYNNEI. The CDR3: CASITTGEGGYTF. In DNA, the CDR3 is TGTGCCAGCATTACGACAGGGGAAGGTGGCTACACCTTC.

The genes are TRBV20-1 and TRBJ1-1; D not certain. The V and J ends lost 3 bases and 1 base respectively, with 3 bases between them. The germline gives CDR1 DFQATT, CDR2 SNEGSKA (reference sequence). This CDR3 has 11 amino acids. This chain's CDR3 is CSARGNTEAFF. CDR3 coding DNA: TGCAGTGCTAGGGGGAACACTGAAGCTTTCTTT.

CDR3 DNA: TGTGCCATCAGCCCACTAGCGGGGGCCGTCCCCGTTCATCAGGAGACCCAGTACTTC. The encoded protein is CAISPLAGAVPVHQETQYF. The chain links TRBV10-3 to TRBJ2-5, with 11 nucleotides matching TRBD2. With 6 bases clipped from V and 5 bases from J, the junction kept 20 bases outside the gene matches. This CDR3 comprises 19 residues. Germline CDR1 ENHRY, CDR2 SYGVKD.

The chain couples TRBV13 to TRBJ1-3; no reliable D call. The germline CDR1 and CDR2 sequences are PRHDT and FYEKMQ (reference sequence). Trimming took 1 base from V and 0 from J, leaving 7 bases between them. The CDR3 is 15 residues long. Here the CDR3 reads CASSLAELSGNTIYF. The CDR3 DNA reads TGTGCCAGCAGCTTAGCAGAGCTCTCTGGAAACACCATATATTTT.

This clone was seen a single time. V gene TRBV2 combines with J gene TRBJ2-7; 7 nucleotides align to TRBD2. The V segment lost 3 bases and the J segment 12 bases; nucleotides outside the gene matches: 5. Germline values: CDR1 SNHLY, CDR2 FYNNEI. This CDR3 has 11 residues. The CDR3 sequence is CASSEVGEGYF. The CDR3 DNA reads TGTGCCAGCAGTGAGGTGGGGGAGGGGTACTTC.

The chain is built from TRBV11-2 and TRBJ2-7; a possible D gene is TRBD2 (5 bases). V was trimmed by 5 bases and J by 4 bases, leaving 15 bases between them. CDR1 is SGHAT, CDR2 FQNNGV, per germline. This CDR3 is 14 amino acids long. This CDR3 is CASSPQSGFYEQYF. For the CDR3, the DNA is TGTGCCAGCAGCCCGCAAAGCGGCTTTTACGAGCAGTACTTC.

The chain combines TRBV18 with TRBJ2-3; 11 bases agree with TRBD2. V was pared by 3 bases and J by 4 bases, with 12 bases of the junction left unmatched. The CDR3 extends over 18 amino acids. Germline loops: CDR1 KGHSH, CDR2 LQKENI. In nucleotides, the CDR3 is TGTGCCAGCTCACCGCTCACTAGCGGGAGCTGGGGGGCAGATACGCAGTATTTT. This codes for CASSPLTSGSWGADTQYF.

The rearrangement links TRBV5-6 to TRBJ2-5, with D uncertain. V was shortened by 4 bases and J by 4 bases, with 14 bases between the two germline ends. The CDR3 is made up of 14 amino acids. From germline, CDR1 is SGHDT and CDR2 YYEEEE. DNA for the CDR3: TGTGCCAGCAGCCTCTTTGGGCAGTCAGAGACCCAGTACTTC. Protein sequence: CASSLFGQSETQYF. Full variable domain (missing parts from reference TRBV5-6 and TRBJ2-5): DAGVTQSPTHLIKTRGQQVTLRCSPKSGHDTVSWYQQALGQGPQFIFQYYEEEERQRGNFPDRFSGHQFPNYSSELNVNALLLGDSALYLCASSLFGQSETQYFGPGTRLLVL.

This chain joins TRBV6-5 and TRBJ2-1; 7 nucleotides agree with TRBD2. CDR1 is MNHEY and CDR2 is SVGAGI in the germline V gene. The CDR3 has 15 residues. J gave up 10 bases and V 0 bases, and 9 bases lay outside the gene matches. The CDR3 sequence: CASSYSRTREWEQFF. CDR3 coding DNA: TGTGCCAGCAGTTACTCGCGGACTAGAGAATGGGAGCAGTTCTTC.

This chain uses TRBV10-3 with TRBJ1-6; 8 bases align to TRBD1. The CDR3 length is 14 residues. Trimming at V came to 6 bases and at J to 8 bases, leaving 6 bases not matched to a gene. Germline lookup yields CDR1 ENHRY and CDR2 SYGVKD. The CDR3 region has the DNA TGTGCCATCAGGCTTGGACAGGGAGATTCACCCCTCCACTTT. Translated, it gives CAIRLGQGDSPLHF.

CDR3 in amino acids: CASRRSQGPGEAFF. The CDR3 DNA follows: TGTGCCAGCAGGAGGTCACAGGGGCCAGGTGAAGCTTTCTTT. V usage is TRBV6-4 and J usage is TRBJ1-1, with 7 bases identical to TRBD1. V lost 6 bases and J lost 7; bases outside the gene matches: 11. The CDR3 consists of 14 residues. Germline loops: CDR1 MRHNA, CDR2 SNTAGT.

This clone was detected once. The V and J genes are TRBV27 and TRBJ1-4, with 10 bases that match TRBD1. After removal of 6 bases from V and 8 bases from J, the junction contained 6 bases not matched to a gene. Germline V gene sequence: CDR1 MNHEY, CDR2 SMNVEV (reference sequence). The CDR3 spans 14 residues. CDR3 DNA sequence: TGTGCCAGCAGCTTTGACAGGGGGCGGGAAAAACTGTTTTTT. It is translated as CASSFDRGREKLFF.

The rearrangement links TRBV9 to TRBJ2-5; D is possibly TRBD1 (5 bases). The CDR3 loop spans 14 amino acids. The germline V and J ends were trimmed by 3 bases and 2 bases, with 11 bases remaining between them. From germline, CDR1 is SGDLS and CDR2 YYNGEE. CDR3 coding DNA: TGTGCCAGCAGCGAGGGTTCAGGGCAAGAGACCCAGTACTTC. It encodes CASSEGSGQETQYF.

The rearrangement joins TRBV7-9 to TRBJ2-7; the D gene could be TRBD1 or TRBD2 (5 bases each). CDR3 length: 16 amino acids. The germline gives CDR1 SEHNR, CDR2 FQNEAQ (reference sequence). V shed 2 bases and J shed 0 bases, with 14 bases lying between them. The CDR3 region has the DNA TGTGCCAGCAGCTTACGTGGCAGGGAGAGCTCCTACGAGCAGTACTTC. This codes for CASSLRGRESSYEQYF.

The chain uses TRBV7-2 and TRBJ2-5; no firm D call. The CDR3 is 13 residues long. The germline CDR1 and CDR2 sequences are SGHTA and FQGNSA. V lost 4 bases and J lost 13, with 19 bases in between. The CDR3 DNA reads TGTGCCAGCAGCTCCCTAATCGGCGGACCCCGGTACTTC. Translating it yields CASSSLIGGPRYF.

Written as DNA, the CDR3 is TGCAGCGTTTTGGTTCCCCTTGGAGGGAGGGCACCCTACGAGCAGTACTTC. This translates into CSVLVPLGGRAPYEQYF. The chain combines TRBV29-1 with TRBJ2-7; TRBD2 matches at 7 bases. This CDR3 has 17 amino acids. CDR1 SQVTM and CDR2 ANQGSEA come from the germline V gene. V was pared by 5 bases and J by 2 bases, with 18 bases of the junction left unmatched.